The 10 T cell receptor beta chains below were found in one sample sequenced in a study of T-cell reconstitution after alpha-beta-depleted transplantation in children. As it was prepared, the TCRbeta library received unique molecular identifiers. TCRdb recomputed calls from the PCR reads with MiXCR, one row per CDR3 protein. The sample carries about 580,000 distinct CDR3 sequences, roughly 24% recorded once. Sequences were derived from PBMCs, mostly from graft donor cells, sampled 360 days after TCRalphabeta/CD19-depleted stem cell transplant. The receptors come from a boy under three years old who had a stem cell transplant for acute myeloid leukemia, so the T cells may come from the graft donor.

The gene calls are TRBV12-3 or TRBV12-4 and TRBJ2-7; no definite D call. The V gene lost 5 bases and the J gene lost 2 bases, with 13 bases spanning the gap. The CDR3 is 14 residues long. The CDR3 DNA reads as TGTGCCAGCAGTCCAGATGGGGTTCCCTACGAGCAGTACTTC. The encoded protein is CASSPDGVPYEQYF.

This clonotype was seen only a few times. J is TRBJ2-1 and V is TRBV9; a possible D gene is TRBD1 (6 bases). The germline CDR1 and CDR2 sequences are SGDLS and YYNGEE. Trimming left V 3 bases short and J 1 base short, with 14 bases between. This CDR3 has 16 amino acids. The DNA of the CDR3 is TGTGCCAGCAGCGAGGCCCCAGGGGAGTCCTACAATGAGCAGTTCTTC. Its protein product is CASSEAPGESYNEQFF.

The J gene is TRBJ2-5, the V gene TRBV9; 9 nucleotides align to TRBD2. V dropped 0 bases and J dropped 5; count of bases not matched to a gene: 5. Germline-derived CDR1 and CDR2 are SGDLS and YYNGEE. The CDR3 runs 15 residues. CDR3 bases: TGTGCCAGCAGCGTAGCCCTAGCGGGGCGGGAGACCCAGTACTTC. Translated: CASSVALAGRETQYF.

CDR3 DNA sequence: TGTGCCAGCAGTTTTAGCCGCTCAACAGGAGGGTACAATGAGCAGTTCTTC. This codes for CASSFSRSTGGYNEQFF. This sequence joins TRBV27 and TRBJ2-1, with D tentatively TRBD2 (6 bases). Between the trimmed V and J ends, which lost 3 bases and 4 bases, there was a span of 19 bases. The CDR3 contains 17 residues. The V gene's germline CDR1 is MNHEY and CDR2 SMNVEV (reference sequence).

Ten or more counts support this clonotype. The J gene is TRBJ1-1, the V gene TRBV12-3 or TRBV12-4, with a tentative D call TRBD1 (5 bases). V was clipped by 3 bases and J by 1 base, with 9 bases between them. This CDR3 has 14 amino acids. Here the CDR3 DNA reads TGTGCCAGCAGTTTGAGTAGGGGGAACACTGAAGCTTTCTTT. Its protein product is CASSLSRGNTEAFF.

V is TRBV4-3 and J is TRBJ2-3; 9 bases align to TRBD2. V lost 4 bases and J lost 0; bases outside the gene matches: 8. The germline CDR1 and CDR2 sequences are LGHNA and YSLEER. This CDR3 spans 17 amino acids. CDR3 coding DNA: TGCGCCAGCAGCCCAGGAACCGGGACTAGCAGCACAGATACGCAGTATTTT. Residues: CASSPGTGTSSTDTQYF.

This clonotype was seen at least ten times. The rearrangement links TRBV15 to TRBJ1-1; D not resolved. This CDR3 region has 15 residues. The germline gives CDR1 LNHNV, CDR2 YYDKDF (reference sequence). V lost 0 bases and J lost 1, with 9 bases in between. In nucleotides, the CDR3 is TGTGCCACCAGCAGAGATCTCAGCGAGAACACTGAAGCTTTCTTT. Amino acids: CATSRDLSENTEAFF. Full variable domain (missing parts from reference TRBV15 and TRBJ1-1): DAMVIQNPRYQVTQFGKPVTLSCSQTLNHNVMYWYQQKSSQAPKLLFHYYDKDFNNEADTPDNFQSRRPNTSFCFLDIRSPGLGDTAMYLCATSRDLSENTEAFFGQGTRLTVV.

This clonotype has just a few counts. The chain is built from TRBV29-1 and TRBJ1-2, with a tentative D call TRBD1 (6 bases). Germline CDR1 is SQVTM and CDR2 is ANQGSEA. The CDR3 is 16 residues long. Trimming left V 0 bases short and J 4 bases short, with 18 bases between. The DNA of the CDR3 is TGCAGCGTTGAAGATCCCCGGACAGACCTACCCTATGGCTACACCTTC. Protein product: CSVEDPRTDLPYGYTF.

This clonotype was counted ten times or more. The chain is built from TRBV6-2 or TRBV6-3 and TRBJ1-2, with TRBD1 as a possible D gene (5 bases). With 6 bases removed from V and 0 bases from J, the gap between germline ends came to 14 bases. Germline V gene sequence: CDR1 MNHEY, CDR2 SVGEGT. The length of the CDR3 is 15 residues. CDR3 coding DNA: TGTGCCAGCAGCCAGGCGGGGCCCGCTAACTATGGCTACACCTTC. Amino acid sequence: CASSQAGPANYGYTF.

The CDR3 spells CASSQDPSGRGSTDTQYF. CDR3 coding DNA: TGCGCCAGCAGCCAAGATCCCAGCGGGCGGGGTAGCACAGATACGCAGTATTTT. V usage is TRBV4-1 and J usage is TRBJ2-3; D is possibly TRBD2 (6 bases). The V gene's germline CDR1 is MGHRA and CDR2 YSYEKL. V was shortened by 0 bases and J by 0 bases, with 16 bases between the two germline ends. This CDR3 has 18 residues.